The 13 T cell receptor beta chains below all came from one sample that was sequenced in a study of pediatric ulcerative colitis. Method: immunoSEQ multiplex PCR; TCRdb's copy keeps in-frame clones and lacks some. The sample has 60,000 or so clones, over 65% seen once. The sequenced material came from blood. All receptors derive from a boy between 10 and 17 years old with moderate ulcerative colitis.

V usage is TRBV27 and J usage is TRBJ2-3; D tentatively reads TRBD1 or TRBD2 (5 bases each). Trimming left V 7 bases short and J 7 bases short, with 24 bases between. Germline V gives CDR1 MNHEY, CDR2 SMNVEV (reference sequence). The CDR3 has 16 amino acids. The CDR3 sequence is CASTLHGTLNKNTQYF. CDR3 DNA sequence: TGTGCCAGCACCCTGCACGGGACCCTTAATAAGAATACGCAGTATTTT.

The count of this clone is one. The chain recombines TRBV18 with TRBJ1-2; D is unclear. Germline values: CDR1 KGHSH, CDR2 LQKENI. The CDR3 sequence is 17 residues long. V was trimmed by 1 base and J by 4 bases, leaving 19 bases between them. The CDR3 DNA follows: TGTGCCAGCTCACCACTGGACCTGAAGGCGTCGCTCTATGGCTACACCTTC. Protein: CASSPLDLKASLYGYTF.

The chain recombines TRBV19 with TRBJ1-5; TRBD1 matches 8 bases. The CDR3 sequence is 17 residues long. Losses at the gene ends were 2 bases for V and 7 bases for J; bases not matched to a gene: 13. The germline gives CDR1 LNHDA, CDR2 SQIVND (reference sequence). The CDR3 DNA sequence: TGTGCCAGTAGTATAAGGCTCGGACAGGGTACATGGCAGCCCCAGCATTTT. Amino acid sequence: CASSIRLGQGTWQPQHF.

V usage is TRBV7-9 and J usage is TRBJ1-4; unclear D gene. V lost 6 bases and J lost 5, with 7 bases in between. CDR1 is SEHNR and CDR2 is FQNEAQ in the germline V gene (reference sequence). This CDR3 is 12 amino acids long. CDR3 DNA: TGTGCCAGCAGGTTGGAAAATGAAAAACTGTTTTTT. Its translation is CASRLENEKLFF.

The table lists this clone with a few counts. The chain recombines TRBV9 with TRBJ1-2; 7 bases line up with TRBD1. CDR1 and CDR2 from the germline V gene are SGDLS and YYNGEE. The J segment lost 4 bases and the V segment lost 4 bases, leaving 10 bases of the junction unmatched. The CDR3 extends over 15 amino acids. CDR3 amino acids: CASSYRGGTLYGYTF. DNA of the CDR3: TGTGCCAGCAGCTACCGAGGGGGCACCCTCTATGGCTACACCTTC.

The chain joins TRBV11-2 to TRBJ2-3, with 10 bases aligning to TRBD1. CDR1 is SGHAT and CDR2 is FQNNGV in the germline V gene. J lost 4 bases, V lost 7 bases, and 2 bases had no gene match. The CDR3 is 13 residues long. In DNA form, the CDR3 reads TGTGCCAGCATGACAGGGGGCGCAGATACGCAGTATTTT. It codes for CASMTGGADTQYF.

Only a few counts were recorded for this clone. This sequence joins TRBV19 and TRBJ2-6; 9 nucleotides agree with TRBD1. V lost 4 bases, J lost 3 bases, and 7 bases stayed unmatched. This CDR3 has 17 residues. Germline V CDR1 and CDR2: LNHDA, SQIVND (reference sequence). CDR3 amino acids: CASSTLQGAGGANVLTF. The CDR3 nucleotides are TGTGCCAGTAGTACCCTACAGGGGGCAGGTGGGGCCAACGTCCTGACTTTC. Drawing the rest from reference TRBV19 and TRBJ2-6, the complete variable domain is DGGITQSPKYLFRKEGQNVTLSCEQNLNHDAMYWYRQDPGQGLRLIYYSQIVNDFQKGDIAEGYSVSREKKESFPLTVTSAQKNPTAFYLCASSTLQGAGGANVLTFGAGSRLTVL.

In DNA, the CDR3 is TGCGCCAGCAGCCACAGAGTAAGCACAGATACGCAGTATTTT. Translation: CASSHRVSTDTQYF. The chain is built from TRBV5-1 and TRBJ2-3; no definite D call. Per the germline V gene, CDR1 is SGHRS and CDR2 is YFSETQ. The CDR3 contains 14 residues. Trimming took off 4 bases at V and 0 bases at J, with 9 bases between the two ends.

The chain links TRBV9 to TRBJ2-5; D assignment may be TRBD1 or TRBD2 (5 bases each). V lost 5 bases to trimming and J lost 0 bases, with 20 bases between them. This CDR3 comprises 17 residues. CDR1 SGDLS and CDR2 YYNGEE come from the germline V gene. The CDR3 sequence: CASSPRDGPPYQETQYF. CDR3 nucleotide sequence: TGTGCCAGCAGTCCTAGGGACGGGCCGCCGTACCAAGAGACCCAGTACTTC.

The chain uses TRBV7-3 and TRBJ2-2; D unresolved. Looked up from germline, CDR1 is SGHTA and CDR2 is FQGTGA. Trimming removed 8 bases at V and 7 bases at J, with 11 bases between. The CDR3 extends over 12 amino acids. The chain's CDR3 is CASSVGFGELFF. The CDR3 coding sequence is TGTGCCAGCTCTGTGGGTTTCGGGGAGCTGTTTTTT.

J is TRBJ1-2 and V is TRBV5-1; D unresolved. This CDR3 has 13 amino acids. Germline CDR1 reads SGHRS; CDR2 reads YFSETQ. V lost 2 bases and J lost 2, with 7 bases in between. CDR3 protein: CASSFGLNYGYTF. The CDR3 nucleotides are TGCGCCAGCAGCTTCGGGTTAAACTATGGCTACACCTTC.

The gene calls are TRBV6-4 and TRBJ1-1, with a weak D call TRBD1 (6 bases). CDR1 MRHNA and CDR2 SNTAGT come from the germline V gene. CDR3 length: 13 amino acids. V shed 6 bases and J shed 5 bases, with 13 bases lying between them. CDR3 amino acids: CASRGGRGTEAFF. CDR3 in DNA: TGTGCCAGCAGGGGGGGCCGGGGAACTGAAGCTTTCTTT.

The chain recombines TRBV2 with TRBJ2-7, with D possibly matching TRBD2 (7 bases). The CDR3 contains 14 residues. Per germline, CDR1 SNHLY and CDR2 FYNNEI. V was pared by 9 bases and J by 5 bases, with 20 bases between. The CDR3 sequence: CASRGGSQLHEQYF. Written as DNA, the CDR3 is TGTGCCAGTAGGGGGGGGTCGCAACTCCACGAGCAGTACTTC.